A single TCR beta chain is shown here with its context. This clonotype was counted between two and nine times. Its binding antigen is unknown. Per-nucleotide qualities are absent, and no much larger clonotype sits a single base away. Synthesis of TCR cDNA relied on 5'RACE template switching, a step that introduced a universal primer site along with unique molecular identifiers. Priming for cDNA synthesis came from both the TCR alpha and TCR beta constant segments. Library amplification used two PCR steps, and the second PCR step added sample barcodes and sequencing adapters. Libraries were sequenced on Illumina HiSeq 2500 (2x100 bp) or NovaSeq (2x150 bp). Concerning the study's data processing: Demultiplexing of reads and collapsing into UMI consensus sequences were performed with MIGEC, and V(D)J alignment was carried out with MiXCR. Vaccine-responding clonotypes were identified with edgeR using replicate PBMC samples, with FDR below 0.01 and a log2 fold change above 5 up to day 15 being required. CD4 or CD8 identity was assigned to each bulk clonotype according to whether the clonotype was present at higher abundance in the sequenced CD4 repertoire or the sequenced CD8 repertoire. TCRdb cleaned the public reads at Q25 with fastp, built clones with MiXCR and kept in-frame beta chains. Rows merge per CDR3 protein into single entries with the most common DNA and genes. V and J calls and clone size were set by TCRdb, not the authors. Counted in this sample were about 350,000 distinct CDR3 sequences; approximately 10% of them appeared once. The ten largest clones take up around 20% of the sample.

The treatment or condition label here, explained by the study, means: live attenuated yellow fever vaccine strain. At each blood-draw timepoint, two biological replicates of bulk PBMCs were collected. A standard Ficoll-Paque protocol was used to isolate PBMCs from peripheral blood. TriZol was used to extract RNA from bulk PBMCs, CD4 and CD8 fractions, and dextramer-positive and dextramer-negative fractions. The data were obtained in a study of T cells after yellow fever vaccination (dated by TCRdb to the late 2010s). About the study as a whole: Libraries from fractions with low cell numbers were prepared with the SMART-Seq v4 Ultra Low Input RNA kit. To follow T-cell clones before and after primary and booster YFV17D yellow fever vaccination, bulk TCR alpha and beta repertoires were sequenced over time. Blood samples were taken at several timepoints before and after primary and secondary immunization, and bulk PBMC replicates and cell subsets were isolated. The cohort comprised two healthy male donors, one aged 18 to 30 and one aged 30 to 39 years.

Findings and caveats that apply to the study as a whole: The secondary T-cell response was weaker than the primary response but faster, peaking on day 5 instead of day 15. Only two donors were included in the study, so the extent to which the findings can be generalized is limited. Because abundant contaminating clonotypes from the bulk population could be contained in FACS-sorted repertoires, computational filtering was required. Most clones expanded after primary vaccination were re-detected after the booster (96% of CD4 and around 86% of CD8), suggesting broad memory maintenance. A small fraction of clonotypes showed up in both the CD4 and CD8 compartments, probably as a result of convergent recombination.

This clonotype originated in a young man who received the YFV17D yellow fever vaccine. Sequencing used PBMCs, obtained on the day of the first yellow fever vaccination.

The sequenced DNA is TGTGCCAGCAGCTTAGCGGGACCAGGAGACGAGCAGTACTTC. The encoded protein is CASSLAGPGDEQYF. Recombination linked TRBV7-9 to TRBJ2-7, with the D assignment possibly TRBD1 or TRBD2, given 5 matching bases for each. The junction shows trimming of 0 bases on V and 5 bases on J, plus 11 bases between the germline ends. The germline V gene (reference sequence) yields SEHNR for CDR1 and FQNEAQ for CDR2. From the cysteine up to the phenylalanine, the CDR3 has a length of 14 residues. Only CDR3 DNA is held: 42 bases, read in frame from base 1.